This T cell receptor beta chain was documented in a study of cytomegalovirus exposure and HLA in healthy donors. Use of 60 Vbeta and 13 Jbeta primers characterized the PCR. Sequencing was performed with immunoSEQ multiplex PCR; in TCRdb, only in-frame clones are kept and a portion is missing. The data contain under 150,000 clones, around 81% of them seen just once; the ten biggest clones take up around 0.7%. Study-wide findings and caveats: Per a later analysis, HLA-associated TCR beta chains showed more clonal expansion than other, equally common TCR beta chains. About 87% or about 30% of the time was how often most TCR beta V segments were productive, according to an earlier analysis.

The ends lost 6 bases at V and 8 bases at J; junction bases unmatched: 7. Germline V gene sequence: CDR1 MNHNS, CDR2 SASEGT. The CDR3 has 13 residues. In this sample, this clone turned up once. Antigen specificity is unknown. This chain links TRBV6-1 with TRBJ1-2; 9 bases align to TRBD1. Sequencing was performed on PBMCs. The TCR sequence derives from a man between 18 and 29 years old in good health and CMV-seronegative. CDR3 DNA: TGTGCCAGCAGCGAACAGGGGGCTGAGGGCTACACCTTC. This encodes CASSEQGAEGYTF.